Shown below are 29 T cell receptor beta chains from a single sample sequenced in a study of CD4+ T cells in melanoma. The assay was immunoSEQ multiplex PCR, and TCRdb's table has in-frame clones only and misses some. The sample lists about 140,000 clones, 85% to 95% occurring once. These receptors all stem from a human donor with melanoma.

The V gene is TRBV6-9, the J gene TRBJ2-5; TRBD2 matches at 10 bases. Per the germline V gene, CDR1 is MNHGY and CDR2 is SVAAGI. With 6 bases clipped from V and 2 bases from J, the junction kept 6 bases outside the gene matches. The CDR3 has 15 amino acids. As DNA, the CDR3 is TGTGCCAGCAGCAAAGCGGGGGGGCCTCAAGAGACCCAGTACTTC. Translating it yields CASSKAGGPQETQYF.

The J gene is TRBJ1-6, the V gene TRBV21-1; TRBD1 is the table's D call, not checked against the DNA. TRBV21-1 is reported as a pseudogene. The CDR3 loop spans 18 amino acids. CDR3: CASSKPIDPTGGGGPLHF. The CDR3 DNA is TGTGCCAGCAGCAAACCGATTGACCCCACAGGGGGCGGGGGACCCCTCCACTTT.

J is TRBJ2-7 and V is TRBV7-8; perhaps TRBD2 as D (5 bases). The V end lost 5 bases, the J end lost 6 bases, and 17 bases lay between the germline ends. Germline-derived CDR1 and CDR2 are SGHVS and FQNEAQ. This CDR3 has 14 residues. The DNA of the CDR3 is TGTGCCAGCAGCCCGGACTCGGGGTTCCGCGAGCAGTACTTC. Its translation is CASSPDSGFREQYF. The variable domain in full, with the rest retrieved from reference TRBV7-8 and TRBJ2-7, is GAGVSQSPRYKVAKRGQDVALRCDPISGHVSLFWYQQALGQGPEFLTYFQNEAQLDKSGLPSDRFFAERPEGSVSTLKIQRTQQEDSAVYLCASSPDSGFREQYFGPGTRLTVT.

This rearrangement joins TRBV15 to TRBJ2-5, with TRBD2 matching over 11 bases. The CDR3 spans 18 residues. Trimming removed 1 base from V and 5 bases from J; junction bases left unmatched: 12. Germline assignment: CDR1 LNHNV and CDR2 YYDKDF (reference sequence). This CDR3 reads CATSRGEMASGGRETQYF. The CDR3 DNA sequence: TGTGCCACCAGCAGAGGGGAGATGGCTAGCGGGGGGAGGGAGACCCAGTACTTC. Variable domain in full (rest from reference TRBV15 and TRBJ2-5): DAMVIQNPRYQVTQFGKPVTLSCSQTLNHNVMYWYQQKSSQAPKLLFHYYDKDFNNEADTPDNFQSRRPNTSFCFLDIRSPGLGDTAMYLCATSRGEMASGGRETQYFGPGTRLLVL.

This sequence joins TRBV25-1 and TRBJ1-5; D possibly corresponds to TRBD1 (6 bases). The CDR3 has 14 amino acids. Germline V CDR1 and CDR2: MGHDK, SYGVNS. V was clipped by 4 bases and J by 2 bases, with 9 bases between them. The DNA of the CDR3 is TGTGCCAGCAGTGGAGGGGGAGGCAATCAGCCCCAGCATTTT. Translating it yields CASSGGGGNQPQHF.

This clone was observed a single time. The CDR3 spells CAWSGPAGANVLTF. The CDR3 DNA follows: TGTGCCTGGAGTGGTCCGGCTGGGGCCAACGTCCTGACTTTC. V gene TRBV30 combines with J gene TRBJ2-6; D unclear. V lost 1 base and J lost 2, with 6 bases in between. CDR3 length equals 14 residues. The germline CDR1 and CDR2 sequences are GTSNPN and SVGIG (reference sequence).

The sample holds a few counts of this clone. The rearrangement uses TRBV18 and TRBJ1-1; 8 nucleotides line up with TRBD1. The CDR3 covers 13 residues. Germline lookup yields CDR1 KGHSH and CDR2 LQKENI. Trimming took 4 bases from V and 8 from J; bases not matched to a gene: 6. The CDR3 loop reads CASSRTGNDEAFF. As DNA, the CDR3 is TGTGCCAGCTCACGGACAGGGAACGACGAAGCTTTCTTT.

This sequence joins TRBV19 and TRBJ1-1; TRBD1 is a possible D gene (6 bases). Germline values: CDR1 LNHDA, CDR2 SQIVND (reference sequence). The CDR3 runs 14 residues. The V gene lost 10 bases and the J gene lost 7 bases, with 22 bases spanning the gap. CDR3 DNA: TGTGCCACCAGAGGGGGAGGCCTGAACTTTGAAGCTTTCTTT. Its protein product is CATRGGGLNFEAFF.

This chain connects TRBV7-3 to TRBJ2-5; 8 bases line up with TRBD2. Trimming at V came to 3 bases and at J to 2 bases, leaving 8 bases not matched to a gene. This CDR3 spans 16 amino acids. Germline V lookup: CDR1 SGHTA, CDR2 FQGTGA. CDR3 nucleotide sequence: TGTGCCAGCAGCTTTCAGGGCGGGGGGACACAAGAGACCCAGTACTTC. Protein sequence: CASSFQGGGTQETQYF.

V and J are TRBV5-4 and TRBJ2-5; maybe TRBD2 (5 bases). The germline V and J ends were trimmed by 4 bases and 5 bases, with 15 bases remaining between them. CDR3 length: 14 residues. Germline lookup yields CDR1 SGHNT and CDR2 YYREEE (reference sequence). The CDR3 protein is CASSPRGLSETQYF. For the CDR3, the DNA is TGTGCCAGCAGCCCCCGGGGTCTCAGTGAGACCCAGTACTTC.

The V and J genes are TRBV10-3 and TRBJ2-3; 14 bases agree with TRBD2. Germline-derived CDR1 and CDR2 are ENHRY and SYGVKD. Germline trimming cut 2 bases from V and 3 bases from J; bases unmatched to any gene: 4. This CDR3 comprises 17 residues. CDR3 bases: TGTGCCATCAGTGAGGGGACTAGCGGGGGTTCTACAGATACGCAGTATTTT. It is translated as CAISEGTSGGSTDTQYF.

The chain joins TRBV5-1 to TRBJ2-2; D is perhaps TRBD1 or TRBD2 (5 bases each). This CDR3 comprises 12 residues. The V and J ends lost 5 bases and 4 bases respectively, with 6 bases between them. Germline V gene lookup returns CDR1 SGHRS and CDR2 YFSETQ. The CDR3 DNA reads as TGCGCCAGCAGAGGGACCACCGGGGAGCTGTTTTTT. Protein: CASRGTTGELFF.

This clone was recorded once. The rearrangement uses TRBV11-2 and TRBJ2-2; 10 bases fit TRBD2. With 5 bases clipped from V and 1 base from J, the junction kept 4 bases outside the gene matches. The CDR3 is 16 amino acids. CDR1 and CDR2 from the germline V gene are SGHAT and FQNNGV. The CDR3 sequence is CASSLRLAGNTGELFF. The CDR3 DNA reads as TGTGCCAGCAGCCTCCGACTAGCGGGGAACACCGGGGAGCTGTTTTTT.

This chain links TRBV19 with TRBJ1-4; 7 nucleotides match TRBD1. The J segment lost 4 bases and the V segment lost 4 bases, leaving 15 bases of the junction unmatched. The CDR3 covers 18 residues. Germline CDR1 and CDR2: LNHDA and SQIVND (reference sequence). CDR3 in DNA: TGTGCCAGTAGTAATTTTACGGGGCCGGACAGGTTTAATGAAAAACTGTTTTTT. It specifies CASSNFTGPDRFNEKLFF.

The chain links TRBV7-8 to TRBJ2-3, with no clear D. Germline V gene data show CDR1 as SGHVS and CDR2 as FQNEAQ. V lost 1 base, J lost 5 bases, and 13 bases lay in between. This CDR3 has 15 residues. CDR3 protein: CASSLGSAVQDTQYF. The CDR3 region has the DNA TGTGCCAGCAGCTTAGGGTCGGCAGTACAAGATACGCAGTATTTT.

The chain carries TRBV15 and TRBJ1-4; D not resolved. Germline V lookup: CDR1 LNHNV, CDR2 YYDKDF (reference sequence). V gave up 0 bases and J gave up 8 bases, with 16 bases separating them. The CDR3 spans 16 residues. The CDR3 nucleotides are TGTGCCACCAGCAGAGATAGAGCGTCTGGGGTGGAAAAACTGTTTTTT. It yields the protein CATSRDRASGVEKLFF.

The chain is built from TRBV6-5 and TRBJ1-2, with 9 bases that match TRBD1. Germline V gives CDR1 MNHEY, CDR2 SVGAGI. The V gene end was trimmed by 6 bases and the J gene end by 5 bases; junction bases not matched to a gene: 10. This CDR3 is 15 amino acids long. The CDR3 region has the DNA TGTGCCAGCAGCTACAAGGACAGGGGCGGATATGGCTACACCTTC. Its translation: CASSYKDRGGYGYTF.

The chain is built from TRBV6-6 and TRBJ2-7; 7 bases match TRBD1. Trimming at V came to 2 bases and at J to 2 bases, leaving 3 bases not matched to a gene. CDR1 is MNHNY, CDR2 SVGAGI, per germline (reference sequence). The CDR3 is 14 amino acids. CDR3 sequence (DNA): TGTGCCAGCAGTTACGTGGGACAGACCTACGAGCAGTACTTC. Translation gives CASSYVGQTYEQYF.

The J gene is TRBJ2-2, the V gene TRBV27, with D perhaps being TRBD1 or TRBD2 (5 bases each). Germline CDR1 reads MNHEY; CDR2 reads SMNVEV (reference sequence). V lost 0 bases to trimming and J lost 4 bases, with 12 bases between them. The CDR3 totals 16 residues. The CDR3 DNA follows: TGTGCCAGCAGTTTATCGAGGGGTTGGGGCACCGGGGAGCTGTTTTTT. This gives the protein CASSLSRGWGTGELFF.

In its sample, this clone was seen once. Compared with germline, one end of the junction differs, possibly owing to a read error. The CDR3 nucleotides are TGTGCTAGCAGCTCGGACAGGGGGCGGGAAGAGACCCAGTACTTC. Its protein product is CASSSDRGREETQYF. The rearrangement uses TRBV7-7 and TRBJ2-5; 11 nucleotides align to TRBD1. The length of the CDR3 is 15 residues. In germline, CDR1 is SSHAT, CDR2 FNYEAQ (reference sequence).

The chain employs TRBV6-6 and TRBJ2-1, with 9 bases matching TRBD1. J was trimmed by 4 bases and V by 5 bases; bases with no gene match: 6. This CDR3 spans 15 amino acids. Germline V gene lookup returns CDR1 MNHNY and CDR2 SVGAGI (reference sequence). The CDR3 is CASSDPGQGYNEQFF. The DNA of the CDR3 is TGTGCCAGCAGTGACCCGGGACAGGGATACAATGAGCAGTTCTTC.

J is TRBJ2-7 and V is TRBV4-1, with 7 bases lining up with TRBD1. This CDR3 comprises 16 residues. The junction had 8 bases not matched to a gene; V was cut back by 1 base and J by 2 bases. CDR1 and CDR2 (germline): MGHRA, YSYEKL. CDR3 loop: CASSQGWGGTAYEQYF. The CDR3 nucleotides read TGCGCCAGCAGCCAAGGCTGGGGTGGGACAGCCTACGAGCAGTACTTC.

The rearrangement joins TRBV19 to TRBJ2-1; TRBD2 matches 9 bases. This CDR3 spans 14 amino acids. V shed 7 bases, J shed 4 bases, and the junction held 5 bases outside the gene matches. The germline gives CDR1 LNHDA, CDR2 SQIVND (reference sequence). DNA for the CDR3: TGTGCCAGTAAGCCTAGCGGGACGTACAATGAGCAGTTCTTC. Its translation: CASKPSGTYNEQFF.

The chain uses TRBV25-1 and TRBJ1-2, with D uncertain. V dropped 3 bases and J dropped 1 base, with 3 bases sitting between them. The CDR3 contains 12 residues. The germline CDR1 and CDR2 sequences are MGHDK and SYGVNS. The CDR3 DNA follows: TGTGCCAGCAGTGACCATAACTATGGCTACACCTTC. It codes for CASSDHNYGYTF.

The chain links TRBV2 to TRBJ1-2; 8 bases map to TRBD1. Germline CDR1 is SNHLY and CDR2 is FYNNEI. The CDR3 covers 15 residues. J gave up 0 bases and V 7 bases, and 7 bases lay outside the gene matches. This CDR3 reads CASIRGRGSNYGYTF. The CDR3 DNA reads as TGTGCCAGCATCAGGGGGCGCGGGTCTAACTATGGCTACACCTTC.

The gene calls are TRBV6-5 and TRBJ2-5; unclear D gene. Per germline, CDR1 MNHEY and CDR2 SVGAGI. This CDR3 has 13 amino acids. The V end was cut by 5 bases, the J end by 4 bases, with 11 bases between. CDR3 nucleotide sequence: TGTGCCAGCAGTCGCGGACCGAGAGAGACCCAGTACTTC. It encodes CASSRGPRETQYF.

The chain is built from TRBV6-4 and TRBJ2-5; the D is unclear. The CDR3 is 13 amino acids. Germline CDR1 is MRHNA and CDR2 is SNTAGT. Trimming stripped 5 bases from V and 4 bases from J, with 11 bases between. This chain's CDR3 is CASSLRLGETQYF. CDR3 nucleotide sequence: TGTGCCAGCAGTCTTCGACTGGGAGAGACCCAGTACTTC.

V usage is TRBV4-1 and J usage is TRBJ1-2; the D gene is possibly TRBD1 (6 bases). The ends were cut back, 6 bases at V and 0 bases at J, with 17 bases in the middle. The germline V gene encodes CDR1 MGHRA and CDR2 YSYEKL. This CDR3 has 16 amino acids. CDR3 amino acids: CASRSLGGPSNYGYTF. Here the CDR3 DNA reads TGCGCCAGCAGATCCTTGGGGGGGCCTTCTAACTATGGCTACACCTTC.

The rearrangement uses TRBV11-2 and TRBJ2-1; possibly TRBD2 for D (7 bases). V lost 3 bases to trimming and J lost 6 bases, with 15 bases between them. Germline assignment: CDR1 SGHAT and CDR2 FQNNGV. This CDR3 comprises 15 residues. The CDR3 protein is CASSFIGGVANEQFF. Here the CDR3 DNA reads TGTGCCAGCAGCTTCATAGGGGGGGTTGCCAATGAGCAGTTCTTC. The complete variable domain, with remaining parts taken from reference TRBV11-2 and TRBJ2-1, reads EAGVAQSPRYKIIEKRQSVAFWCNPISGHATLYWYQQILGQGPKLLIQFQNNGVVDDSQLPKDRFSAERLKGVDSTLKIQPAKLEDSAVYLCASSFIGGVANEQFFGPGTRLTVL.